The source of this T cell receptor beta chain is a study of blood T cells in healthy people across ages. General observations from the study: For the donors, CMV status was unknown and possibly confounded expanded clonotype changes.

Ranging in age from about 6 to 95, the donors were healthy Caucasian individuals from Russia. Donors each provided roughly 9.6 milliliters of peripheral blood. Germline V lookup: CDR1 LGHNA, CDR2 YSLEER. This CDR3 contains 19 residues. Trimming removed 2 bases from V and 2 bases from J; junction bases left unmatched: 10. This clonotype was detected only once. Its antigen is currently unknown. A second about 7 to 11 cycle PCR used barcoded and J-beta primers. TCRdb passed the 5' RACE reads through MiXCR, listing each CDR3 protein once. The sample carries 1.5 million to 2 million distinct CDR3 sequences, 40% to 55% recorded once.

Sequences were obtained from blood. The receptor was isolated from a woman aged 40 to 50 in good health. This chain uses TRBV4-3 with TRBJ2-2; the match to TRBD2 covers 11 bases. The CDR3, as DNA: TGCGCCAGCAGCCAATCCGCCCAGACTAGCGGGGTTAACACCGGGGAGCTGTTTTTT. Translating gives CASSQSAQTSGVNTGELFF.